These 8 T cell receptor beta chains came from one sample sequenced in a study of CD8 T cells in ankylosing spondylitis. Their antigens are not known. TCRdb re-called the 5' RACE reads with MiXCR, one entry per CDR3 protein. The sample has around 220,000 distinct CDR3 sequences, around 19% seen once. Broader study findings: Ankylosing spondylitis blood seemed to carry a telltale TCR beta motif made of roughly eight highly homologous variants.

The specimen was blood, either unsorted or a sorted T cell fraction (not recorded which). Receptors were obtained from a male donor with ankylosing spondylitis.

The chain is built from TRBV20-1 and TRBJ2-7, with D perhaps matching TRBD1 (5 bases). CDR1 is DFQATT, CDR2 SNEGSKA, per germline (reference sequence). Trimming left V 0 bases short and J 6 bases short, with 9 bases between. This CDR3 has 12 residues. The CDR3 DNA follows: TGCAGTGCTAGAGATAAGGGGTTCGAGCAGTACTTC. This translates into CSARDKGFEQYF.

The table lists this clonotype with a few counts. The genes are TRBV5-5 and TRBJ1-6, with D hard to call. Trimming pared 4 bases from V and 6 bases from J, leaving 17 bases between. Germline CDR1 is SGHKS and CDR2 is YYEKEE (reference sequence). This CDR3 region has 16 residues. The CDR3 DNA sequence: TGTGCCAGCAGCACCATCCCCGGAGAGGTTAATTCACCCCTCCACTTT. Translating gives CASSTIPGEVNSPLHF.

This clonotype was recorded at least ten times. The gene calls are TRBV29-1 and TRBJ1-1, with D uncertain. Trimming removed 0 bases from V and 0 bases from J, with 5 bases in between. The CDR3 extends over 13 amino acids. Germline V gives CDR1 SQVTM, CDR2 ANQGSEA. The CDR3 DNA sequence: TGCAGCGTTGAAGAAAAGTTGAACACTGAAGCTTTCTTT. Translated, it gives CSVEEKLNTEAFF.

The CDR3 coding sequence is TGTGCCAGCAGTGACGCCTCTGGCACAGATACGCAGTATTTT. This translates into CASSDASGTDTQYF. J is TRBJ2-3 and V is TRBV6-4; D not resolved. Germline CDR1 MRHNA, CDR2 SNTAGT. The CDR3 runs 14 residues. V lost 2 bases and J lost 1, with 7 bases in between.

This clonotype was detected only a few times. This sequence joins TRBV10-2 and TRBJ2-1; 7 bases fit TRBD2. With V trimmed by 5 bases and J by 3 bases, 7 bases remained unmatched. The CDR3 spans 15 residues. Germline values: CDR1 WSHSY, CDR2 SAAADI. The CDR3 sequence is CASSLASGVYNEQFF. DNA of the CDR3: TGCGCCAGCAGTCTAGCTAGCGGAGTCTACAATGAGCAGTTCTTC.

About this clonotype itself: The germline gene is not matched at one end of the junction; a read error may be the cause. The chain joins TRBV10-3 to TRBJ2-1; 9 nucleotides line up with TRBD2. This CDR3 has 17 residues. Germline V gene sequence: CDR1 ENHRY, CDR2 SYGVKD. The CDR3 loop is CAIGESHSGGNNNEQLF. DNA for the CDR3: TGTGCCATCGGTGAGTCGCATAGCGGGGGAAACAACAATGAGCAGCTCTTC.

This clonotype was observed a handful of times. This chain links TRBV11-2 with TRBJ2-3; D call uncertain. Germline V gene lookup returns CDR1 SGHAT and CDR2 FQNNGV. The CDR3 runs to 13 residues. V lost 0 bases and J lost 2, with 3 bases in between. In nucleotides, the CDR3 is TGTGCCAGCAGCTTAGAGGTCACAGATACGCAGTATTTT. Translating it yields CASSLEVTDTQYF.

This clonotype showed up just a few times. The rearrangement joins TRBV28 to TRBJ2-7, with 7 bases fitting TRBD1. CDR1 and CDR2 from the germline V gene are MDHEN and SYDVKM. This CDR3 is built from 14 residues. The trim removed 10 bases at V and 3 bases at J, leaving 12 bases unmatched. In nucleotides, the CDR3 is TGTGCCACCGACGGACAGGTTGGACACTACGAGCAGTACTTC. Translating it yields CATDGQVGHYEQYF. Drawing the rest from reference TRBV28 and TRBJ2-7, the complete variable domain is DVKVTQSSRYLVKRTGEKVFLECVQDMDHENMFWYRQDPGLGLRLIYFSYDVKMKEKGDIPEGYSVSREKKERFSLILESASTNQTSMYLCATDGQVGHYEQYFGPGTRLTVT.